These 6 T cell receptor beta chains share one sample of origin, sequenced in a study of HIV-infected patients and healthy controls. The repertoire came from unfractionated whole blood and reflected all unsorted peripheral T cells. cDNA was made from about 510 ng RNA using alpha and beta constant primers. Separate chain-specific third strand synthesis with multiplexing indices produced the alpha and beta libraries. MiXCR was run by TCRdb on the 5' RACE reads, yielding one entry per CDR3 protein. The table records some 10,000 distinct CDR3 sequences, 7% to 9% of them present only once. The sample taken for sequencing was blood. The origin of the receptors is an adult in good health.

The J gene is TRBJ1-5, the V gene TRBV2; D unresolved. The V gene lost 2 bases and the J gene lost 2 bases, with 7 bases spanning the gap. The CDR3 totals 14 residues. The germline gives CDR1 SNHLY, CDR2 FYNNEI. The CDR3 loop reads CASSEIRGNQPQHF. The DNA for the CDR3 is TGTGCCAGCAGTGAAATACGAGGCAATCAGCCCCAGCATTTT.

This clonotype was picked up many times. This chain joins TRBV7-2 and TRBJ2-5, with D possibly being TRBD1 (6 bases). CDR1 is SGHTA, CDR2 FQGNSA, per germline. Between the trimmed V and J ends, which lost 0 bases and 3 bases, there was a span of 11 bases. This CDR3 is 15 amino acids long. The CDR3: CASSLAGRGEETQYF. In nucleotides, the CDR3 is TGTGCCAGCAGCTTAGCGGGCAGGGGAGAAGAGACCCAGTACTTC.

This clonotype qualifies as medium-sized (0.01 to 0.1%). The chain couples TRBV7-6 to TRBJ1-2; D may be TRBD1 (5 bases). V lost 6 bases and J lost 2, with 16 bases in between. Germline V gene lookup returns CDR1 SGHVS and CDR2 FNYEAQ. The CDR3 covers 15 residues. CDR3 residues: CASSPRGIGNYGYTF. CDR3 sequence (DNA): TGTGCCAGCAGTCCTCGGGGGATAGGCAACTATGGCTACACCTTC.

This clonotype is medium-sized within its sample. The rearrangement uses TRBV7-9 and TRBJ2-5; possibly TRBD2 for D (6 bases). Trimming shortened V by 8 bases and J by 4 bases, and 8 bases separated the two germline ends. The CDR3 consists of 11 residues. CDR1 SEHNR and CDR2 FQNEAQ come from the germline V gene (reference sequence). Here the CDR3 reads CASSGGETQYF. CDR3 coding DNA: TGTGCCAGCTCCGGGGGAGAGACCCAGTACTTC.

The CDR3 is CASSLEFRSSAPRYNEQFF. The DNA of the CDR3 is TGTGCCAGCAGCTTAGAGTTTCGGTCGAGCGCCCCTCGGTACAATGAGCAGTTCTTC. V gene TRBV7-9 combines with J gene TRBJ2-1; D is uncertain. CDR1 is SEHNR and CDR2 is FQNEAQ in the germline V gene (reference sequence). The CDR3 extends over 19 amino acids. With 1 base removed from V and 4 bases from J, the gap between germline ends came to 23 bases.

In this sample, this clonotype is medium-sized (0.01 to 0.1%). V and J are TRBV7-2 and TRBJ2-7, with D perhaps matching TRBD1 (5 bases). The CDR3 covers 14 residues. V lost 5 bases and J lost 0, with 11 bases in between. Germline-derived CDR1 and CDR2 are SGHTA and FQGNSA. The CDR3 protein is CASSPDSNSYEQYF. The CDR3 region has the DNA TGTGCCAGCAGCCCAGACAGTAACTCCTACGAGCAGTACTTC. The full variable domain, in which reference TRBV7-2 and TRBJ2-7 provide the parts outside the CDR3, is GAGVSQSPSNKVTEKGKDVELRCDPISGHTALYWYRQSLGQGLEFLIYFQGNSAPDKSGLPSDRFSAERTGGSVSTLTIQRTQQEDSAVYLCASSPDSNSYEQYFGPGTRLTVT.